These 8 T cell receptor beta chains originate from one sample sequenced in a study of T-cell memory formation after mild COVID-19. From the 5' RACE reads, TCRdb called clonotypes with MiXCR, one entry per CDR3 protein. The sample includes over 400,000 distinct CDR3 sequences, less than 25% of them seen just once. The sample comprised PBMCs or a T cell subset sorted from them (not recorded which). These receptors were collected from an adult woman who had mild COVID-19 (a few samples of this study predate the infection). Cell type and time point are not known.

This chain links TRBV11-3 with TRBJ2-3, with 9 bases lining up with TRBD2. Germline-derived CDR1 and CDR2 are SGHNT and YENEEA. The CDR3 sequence is 17 residues long. The V and J ends lost 2 bases and 7 bases, in that order; junction bases with no gene match: 13. CDR3 coding DNA: TGTGCCAGCAGCTTATCCCAGCGGCGGGAGGGCCGCCATACGCAGTATTTT. It encodes CASSLSQRREGRHTQYF.

This clonotype was observed a handful of times. The gene calls are TRBV20-1 and TRBJ1-5, with TRBD1 identical over 7 bases. Trimming removed 1 base from V and 1 base from J; junction bases left unmatched: 7. In germline, CDR1 is DFQATT, CDR2 SNEGSKA (reference sequence). This CDR3 region has 16 residues. The CDR3 here is CSARVGGTASNQPQHF. In nucleotides, the CDR3 is TGCAGTGCTAGAGTAGGCGGGACAGCAAGCAATCAGCCCCAGCATTTT.

This chain connects TRBV6-2 or TRBV6-3 to TRBJ2-3; D not resolved. Germline V lookup: CDR1 MNHEY, CDR2 SVGEGT. The CDR3 has 21 residues. Trimming shortened V by 0 bases and J by 1 base, and 26 bases separated the two germline ends. The CDR3 sequence is CASSYSPSESIDRAGTDTQYF. The DNA for the CDR3 is TGTGCCAGCAGTTACTCTCCTAGTGAGTCGATCGATCGGGCCGGCACAGATACGCAGTATTTT.

This sequence joins TRBV5-1 and TRBJ1-2; possibly TRBD1 for D (6 bases). CDR3 length equals 14 residues. Trimming stripped 1 base from V and 6 bases from J, with 13 bases between. Germline V lookup: CDR1 SGHRS, CDR2 YFSETQ. In nucleotides, the CDR3 is TGCGCCAGCAGCTTGACTGGGGGCGCCGATGGCTACACCTTC. Its protein product is CASSLTGGADGYTF.

This clonotype was observed a handful of times. The chain carries TRBV2 and TRBJ1-1; D possibly corresponds to TRBD1 (5 bases). This CDR3 spans 14 amino acids. Per the germline V gene, CDR1 is SNHLY and CDR2 is FYNNEI. V lost 6 bases to trimming and J lost 0 bases, with 11 bases between them. CDR3 coding DNA: TGTGCCAGCAGGAGTAGAGGGGTGAACACTGAAGCTTTCTTT. Encoded protein: CASRSRGVNTEAFF.

This clonotype was seen a handful of times. J is TRBJ2-1 and V is TRBV7-3, with TRBD2 matching over 10 bases. The CDR3 sequence is 20 residues long. CDR1 and CDR2 from the germline V gene are SGHTA and FQGTGA. V dropped 1 base and J dropped 4; count of bases not matched to a gene: 16. In nucleotides, the CDR3 is TGTGCCAGCAGCTTAAAAGTATTGGCTAGCGGGAGTCGTTCGTACAATGAGCAGTTCTTC. It specifies CASSLKVLASGSRSYNEQFF. The variable domain in full, completed from reference TRBV7-3 and TRBJ2-1, reads GAGVSQTPSNKVTEKGKYVELRCDPISGHTALYWYRQSLGQGPEFLIYFQGTGAADDSGLPNDRFFAVRPEGSVSTLKIQRTERGDSAVYLCASSLKVLASGSRSYNEQFFGPGTRLTVL.

This clonotype has at least ten counts. The chain uses TRBV15 and TRBJ2-1; D is undetermined. Germline CDR1 LNHNV, CDR2 YYDKDF (reference sequence). There are 15 residues in the CDR3. V was clipped by 1 base and J by 0 bases, with 7 bases between them. The CDR3 bases are TGTGCCACCAGCAGAGTAAAGAGCTCCTACAATGAGCAGTTCTTC. Residues: CATSRVKSSYNEQFF.

V is TRBV7-9 and J is TRBJ1-1; maybe TRBD1 (5 bases). Germline lookup yields CDR1 SEHNR and CDR2 FQNEAQ (reference sequence). The germline V and J ends were trimmed by 3 bases and 4 bases, with 12 bases remaining between them. The CDR3 consists of 14 residues. The CDR3 is CASSFRGAGTEAFF. The CDR3 DNA reads as TGTGCCAGCAGCTTCCGGGGCGCGGGCACTGAAGCTTTCTTT.